The 14 T cell receptor beta chains given below trace back to one sample, sequenced in a study of cytomegalovirus exposure and HLA in healthy donors. PCR amplification relied on 60 Vbeta primers (plus 13 Jbeta primers). Sequencing was performed with immunoSEQ multiplex PCR; in TCRdb, only in-frame clones are kept and a portion is missing. The data show 90,000 to 150,000 clones, under 85% seen once. The sequenced sample consisted of PBMCs. The receptor source for this set is a human donor in good health.

With regard to this clone: One end of the junction does not line up with germline, which may come from a read error. The rearrangement links TRBV7-7 to TRBJ1-1, with D uncertain. Germline CDR1 reads SSHAT; CDR2 reads FNYEAQ (reference sequence). The CDR3 has 13 amino acids. CDR3 bases: TGTGCTAGCAGCTTAGTATCGGGCACTGAAGCTTTCTTT. Translation: CASSLVSGTEAFF.

The rearrangement uses TRBV5-5 and TRBJ1-5, with a tentative D call TRBD1 (6 bases). Trimming took off 4 bases at V and 0 bases at J, with 11 bases between the two ends. The length of the CDR3 is 15 residues. Germline CDR1 is SGHKS and CDR2 is YYEKEE (reference sequence). The CDR3: CASSTDSYSNQPQHF. In DNA, the CDR3 is TGTGCCAGCAGCACGGACAGTTATAGCAATCAGCCCCAGCATTTT. The variable domain in full, completed from reference TRBV5-5 and TRBJ1-5, reads DAGVTQSPTHLIKTRGQQVTLRCSPISGHKSVSWYQQVLGQGPQFIFQYYEKEERGRGNFPDRFSARQFPNYSSELNVNALLLGDSALYLCASSTDSYSNQPQHFGDGTRLSIL.

This clone was recorded a few times. The chain couples TRBV11-3 to TRBJ1-1; D gene ambiguous. The CDR3 is made up of 14 amino acids. The germline V gene encodes CDR1 SGHNT and CDR2 YENEEA. Deletions cut 0 bases from V and 4 bases from J, with 9 bases between. The DNA for the CDR3 is TGTGCCAGCAGCTTAGACGGGAGGAGCACTGAAGCTTTCTTT. Translation: CASSLDGRSTEAFF.

The rearrangement links TRBV6-4 to TRBJ2-1; 11 bases map to TRBD1. This CDR3 spans 15 amino acids. The germline CDR1 and CDR2 sequences are MRHNA and SNTAGT. With 5 bases clipped from V and 8 bases from J, the junction kept 8 bases outside the gene matches. Here the CDR3 reads CASSSGTGGGYEQFF. The CDR3 DNA is TGTGCCAGCAGTTCCGGGACAGGGGGGGGCTATGAGCAGTTCTTC.

The chain links TRBV28 to TRBJ2-7; D gene ambiguous. The germline V gene encodes CDR1 MDHEN and CDR2 SYDVKM. The CDR3 consists of 12 residues. V was pared by 6 bases and J by 3 bases, with 9 bases between. The CDR3 nucleotides are TGTGCCAGCAGGACCGGCGGCTACGAGCAGTACTTC. Translating it yields CASRTGGYEQYF.

The chain links TRBV19 to TRBJ2-7; 13 nucleotides match TRBD2. V lost 2 bases, J lost 3 bases, and 13 bases stayed unmatched. The germline CDR1 and CDR2 sequences are LNHDA and SQIVND (reference sequence). The CDR3 is made up of 19 amino acids. CDR3 in amino acids: CASSISHGLAGVSSYEQYF. Here the CDR3 DNA reads TGTGCCAGTAGTATATCGCACGGACTAGCGGGAGTGAGTAGCTACGAGCAGTACTTC.

This clone was observed a single time. The chain links TRBV27 to TRBJ2-7; 7 bases are shared with TRBD1. The germline CDR1 and CDR2 sequences are MNHEY and SMNVEV (reference sequence). This CDR3 spans 14 amino acids. V gave up 8 bases and J gave up 2 bases; unmatched junction bases: 9. The CDR3 coding sequence is TGTGCCAGCGGTAGACCGGGACAGACCTACGAGCAGTACTTC. Its translation: CASGRPGQTYEQYF.

This clone was observed a few times. Other nucleotide sequences from this sample produce the same CDR3. The V and J genes are TRBV5-1 and TRBJ1-1; D remains ambiguous. Trimming shortened V by 0 bases and J by 1 base, and 4 bases separated the two germline ends. The CDR3 runs 13 residues. CDR1 SGHRS and CDR2 YFSETQ come from the germline V gene. CDR3 nucleotides: TGCGCCAGCAGCTTGGACAGGAACACTGAAGCTTTCTTT. This codes for CASSLDRNTEAFF.

The chain employs TRBV11-3 and TRBJ2-7; TRBD1 agrees at 8 bases. V was pared by 8 bases and J by 4 bases, with 7 bases of the junction left unmatched. CDR1 and CDR2 (germline): SGHNT, YENEEA. The CDR3 is 13 amino acids. The CDR3 loop is CASGITGGYEQYF. The DNA for the CDR3 is TGTGCCAGCGGCATCACAGGGGGATACGAGCAGTACTTC. The full variable domain, with the rest looked up from reference TRBV11-3 and TRBJ2-7, is EAGVVQSPRYKIIEKKQPVAFWCNPISGHNTLYWYLQNLGQGPELLIRYENEEAVDDSQLPKDRFSAERLKGVDSTLKIQPAELGDSAVYLCASGITGGYEQYFGPGTRLTVT.

This rearrangement joins TRBV5-1 to TRBJ2-1; the match to TRBD1 covers 8 bases. V gave up 3 bases and J gave up 9 bases; unmatched junction bases: 5. This CDR3 contains 13 residues. Germline V CDR1 and CDR2: SGHRS, YFSETQ. The chain's CDR3 is CASSSGQGGEQFF. The CDR3 nucleotides read TGCGCCAGCAGCTCCGGACAGGGAGGTGAGCAGTTCTTC.

This clone was seen more than once but under ten times. The chain uses TRBV6-5 and TRBJ2-3, with D perhaps TRBD2 (6 bases). This CDR3 contains 13 residues. Germline CDR1 and CDR2: MNHEY and SVGAGI. With 8 bases removed from V and 0 bases from J, the gap between germline ends came to 9 bases. The CDR3 here is CASQGLSTDTQYF. As DNA, the CDR3 is TGTGCCAGCCAGGGACTGAGCACAGATACGCAGTATTTT.

The chain links TRBV6-1 to TRBJ1-2, with a weak D call TRBD1 (6 bases). The germline CDR1 and CDR2 sequences are MNHNS and SASEGT. The CDR3 is 15 residues long. Trimming removed 3 bases at V and 4 bases at J, with 15 bases between. DNA of the CDR3: TGTGCCAGCAGTGAGTTTGGTCAGGGGTCCTATGGCTACACCTTC. Protein product: CASSEFGQGSYGYTF.

This clone was recorded only once. The chain is built from TRBV4-1 and TRBJ1-1; 8 nucleotides align to TRBD1. The CDR3 runs to 18 residues. J lost 0 bases, V lost 0 bases, and 9 bases had no gene match. Germline V lookup: CDR1 MGHRA, CDR2 YSYEKL. The CDR3 sequence is CASSQDTGTGSMNTEAFF. The CDR3 DNA reads TGCGCCAGCAGCCAAGACACCGGGACAGGCAGCATGAACACTGAAGCTTTCTTT.

The chain links TRBV6-6 to TRBJ1-4; TRBD1 aligns across 8 bases. There are 16 residues in the CDR3. Germline V gene data show CDR1 as MNHNY and CDR2 as SVGAGI (reference sequence). The junction had 11 bases not matched to a gene; V was cut back by 6 bases and J by 5 bases. The CDR3 coding sequence is TGTGCCAGCAGCCAACCTAGACAGGGGCTAAATGAAAAACTGTTTTTT. Residues: CASSQPRQGLNEKLFF.